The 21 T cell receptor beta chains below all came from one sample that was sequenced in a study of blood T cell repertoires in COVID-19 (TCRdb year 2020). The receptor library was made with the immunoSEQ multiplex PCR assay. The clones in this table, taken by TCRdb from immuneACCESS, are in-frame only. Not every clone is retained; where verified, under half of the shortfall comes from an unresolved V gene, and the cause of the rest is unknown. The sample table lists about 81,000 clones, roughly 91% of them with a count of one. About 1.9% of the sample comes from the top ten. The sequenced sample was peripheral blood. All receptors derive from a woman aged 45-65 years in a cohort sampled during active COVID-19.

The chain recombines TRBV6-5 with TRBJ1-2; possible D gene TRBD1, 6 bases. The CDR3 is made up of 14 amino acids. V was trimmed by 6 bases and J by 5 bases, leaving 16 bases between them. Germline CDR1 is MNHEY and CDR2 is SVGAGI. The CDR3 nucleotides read TGTGCCAGCAGCCGAGGGGGAACTGGATATGGCTACACCTTC. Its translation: CASSRGGTGYGYTF.

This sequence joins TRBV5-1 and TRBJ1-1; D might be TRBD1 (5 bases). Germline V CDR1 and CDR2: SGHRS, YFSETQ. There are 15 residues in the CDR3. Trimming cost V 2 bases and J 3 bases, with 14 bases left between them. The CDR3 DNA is TGCGCCAGCAGCTTAGATCTGGGGGGGTACACTGAAGCTTTCTTT. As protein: CASSLDLGGYTEAFF.

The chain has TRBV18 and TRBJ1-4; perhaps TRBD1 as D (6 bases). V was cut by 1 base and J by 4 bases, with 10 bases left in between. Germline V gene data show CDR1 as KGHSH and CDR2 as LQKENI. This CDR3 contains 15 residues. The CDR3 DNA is TGTGCCAGCTCACCACGGACAGCTTATAATGAAAAACTGTTTTTT. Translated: CASSPRTAYNEKLFF.

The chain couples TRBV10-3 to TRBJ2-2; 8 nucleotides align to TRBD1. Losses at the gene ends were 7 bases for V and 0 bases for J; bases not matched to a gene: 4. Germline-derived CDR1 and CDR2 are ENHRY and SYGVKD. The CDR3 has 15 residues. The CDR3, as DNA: TGTGCCATCATGACAGGGGAGGCGAACACCGGGGAGCTGTTTTTT. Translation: CAIMTGEANTGELFF.

In DNA form, the CDR3 reads TGTGCCAGCAGTCTCTCCCCCCTACCGCACCCAGATACGCAGTATTTT. Its protein product is CASSLSPLPHPDTQYF. The chain uses TRBV28 and TRBJ2-3; D gene uncertain. CDR1 MDHEN and CDR2 SYDVKM come from the germline V gene. The germline V and J ends were trimmed by 5 bases and 4 bases, with 19 bases remaining between them. This CDR3 has 16 residues.

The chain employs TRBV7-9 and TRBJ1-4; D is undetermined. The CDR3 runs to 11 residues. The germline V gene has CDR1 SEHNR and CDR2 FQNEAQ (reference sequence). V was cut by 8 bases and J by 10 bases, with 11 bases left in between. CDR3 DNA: TGTGCCAGCGGTGCGGTTGGAAAACTGTTTTTT. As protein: CASGAVGKLFF.

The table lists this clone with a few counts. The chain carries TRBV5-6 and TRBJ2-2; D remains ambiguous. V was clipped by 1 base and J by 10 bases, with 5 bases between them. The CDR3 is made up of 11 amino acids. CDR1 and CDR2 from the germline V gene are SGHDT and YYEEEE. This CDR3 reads CASSLLSELFF. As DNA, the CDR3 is TGTGCCAGCAGCTTGCTCTCGGAGCTGTTTTTT. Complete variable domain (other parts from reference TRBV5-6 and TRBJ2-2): DAGVTQSPTHLIKTRGQQVTLRCSPKSGHDTVSWYQQALGQGPQFIFQYYEEEERQRGNFPDRFSGHQFPNYSSELNVNALLLGDSALYLCASSLLSELFFGEGSRLTVL.

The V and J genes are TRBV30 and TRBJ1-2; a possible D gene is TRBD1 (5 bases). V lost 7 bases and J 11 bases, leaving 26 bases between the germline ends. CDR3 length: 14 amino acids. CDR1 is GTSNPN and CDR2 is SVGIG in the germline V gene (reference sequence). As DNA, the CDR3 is TGTGCCTCTTCCCCCCGCGACAGTCCCATCAGGTACACCTTC. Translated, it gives CASSPRDSPIRYTF.

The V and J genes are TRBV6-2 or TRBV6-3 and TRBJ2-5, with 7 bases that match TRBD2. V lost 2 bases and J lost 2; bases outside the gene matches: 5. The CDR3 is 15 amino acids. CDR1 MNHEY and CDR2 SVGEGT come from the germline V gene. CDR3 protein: CASSYDVGGQETQYF. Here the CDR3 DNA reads TGTGCCAGCAGTTACGACGTGGGGGGGCAAGAGACCCAGTACTTC.

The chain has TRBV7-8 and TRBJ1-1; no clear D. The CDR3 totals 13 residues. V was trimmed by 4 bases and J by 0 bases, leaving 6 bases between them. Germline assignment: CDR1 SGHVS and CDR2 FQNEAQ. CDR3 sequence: CASSSQLNTEAFF. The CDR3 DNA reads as TGTGCCAGCAGCTCACAGCTGAACACTGAAGCTTTCTTT.

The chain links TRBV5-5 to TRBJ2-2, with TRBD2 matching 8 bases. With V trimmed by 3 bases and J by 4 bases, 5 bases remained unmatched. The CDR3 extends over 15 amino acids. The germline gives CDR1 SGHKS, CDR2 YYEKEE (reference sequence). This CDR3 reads CASSSGGGSTGELFF. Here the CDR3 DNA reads TGTGCCAGCAGCTCGGGCGGGGGGTCCACCGGGGAGCTGTTTTTT.

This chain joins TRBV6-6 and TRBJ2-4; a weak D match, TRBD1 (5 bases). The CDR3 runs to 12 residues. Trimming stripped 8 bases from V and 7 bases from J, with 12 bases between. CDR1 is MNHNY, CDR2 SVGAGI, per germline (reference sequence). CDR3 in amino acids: CASGLAGNIQYF. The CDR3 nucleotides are TGTGCCAGCGGCCTGGCAGGGAACATTCAGTACTTC.

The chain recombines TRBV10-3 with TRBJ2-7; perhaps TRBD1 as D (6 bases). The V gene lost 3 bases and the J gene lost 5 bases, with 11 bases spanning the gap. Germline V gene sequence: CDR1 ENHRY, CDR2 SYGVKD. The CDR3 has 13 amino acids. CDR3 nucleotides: TGTGCCATCAGTGACCGGGACACCCACGAGCAGTACTTC. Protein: CAISDRDTHEQYF.

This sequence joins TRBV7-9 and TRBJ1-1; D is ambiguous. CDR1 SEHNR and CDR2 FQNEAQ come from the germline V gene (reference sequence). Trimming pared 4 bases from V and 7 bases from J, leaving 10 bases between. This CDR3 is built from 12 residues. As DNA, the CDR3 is TGTGCCAGCAGCTCCTCGTACGGTGAAGCTTTCTTT. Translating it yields CASSSSYGEAFF.

CDR3 sequence reads: CASSAGTSGRSKNIQYF. The CDR3 nucleotides are TGTGCCAGCAGCGCCGGGACTAGCGGGAGGAGTAAAAACATTCAGTACTTC. The chain combines TRBV11-3 with TRBJ2-4; 15 nucleotides line up with TRBD2. The V gene's germline CDR1 is SGHNT and CDR2 YENEEA. Trimming removed 5 bases from V and 4 bases from J; junction bases left unmatched: 6. The CDR3 is 17 residues long.

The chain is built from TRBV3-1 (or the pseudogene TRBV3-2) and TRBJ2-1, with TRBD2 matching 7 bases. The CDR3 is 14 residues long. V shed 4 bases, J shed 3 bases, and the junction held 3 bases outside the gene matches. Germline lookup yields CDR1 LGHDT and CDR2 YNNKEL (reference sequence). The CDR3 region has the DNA TGTGCCAGCAGCCGGGGAGGGTTCTACAATGAGCAGTTCTTC. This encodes CASSRGGFYNEQFF.

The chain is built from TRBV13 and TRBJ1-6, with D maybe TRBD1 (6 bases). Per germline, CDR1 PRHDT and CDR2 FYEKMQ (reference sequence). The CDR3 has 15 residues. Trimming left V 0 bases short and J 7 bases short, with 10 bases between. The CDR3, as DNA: TGTGCCAGCAGCTTAGGCCAGCAGGGGAATTCACCCCTCCACTTT. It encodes CASSLGQQGNSPLHF.

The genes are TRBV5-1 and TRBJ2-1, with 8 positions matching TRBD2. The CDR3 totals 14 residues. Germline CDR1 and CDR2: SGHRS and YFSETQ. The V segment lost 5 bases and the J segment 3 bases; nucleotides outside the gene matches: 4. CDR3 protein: CASRTSGDYNEQFF. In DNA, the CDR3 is TGCGCCAGCAGAACTAGCGGCGACTACAATGAGCAGTTCTTC.

CDR3 region: CASRRESGLNEQFF. Here the CDR3 DNA reads TGTGCCAGTAGGCGGGAGTCCGGGCTCAATGAGCAGTTCTTC. The rearrangement uses TRBV19 and TRBJ2-1; 7 nucleotides match TRBD2. The CDR3 runs 14 residues. Germline V gene sequence: CDR1 LNHDA, CDR2 SQIVND (reference sequence). With 6 bases clipped from V and 6 bases from J, the junction kept 8 bases outside the gene matches.

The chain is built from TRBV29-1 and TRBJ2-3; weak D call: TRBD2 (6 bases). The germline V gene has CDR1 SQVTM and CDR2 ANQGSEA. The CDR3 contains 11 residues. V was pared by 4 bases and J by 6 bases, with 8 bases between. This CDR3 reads CSVVGGDTQYF. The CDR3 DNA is TGCAGCGTTGTAGGAGGGGATACGCAGTATTTT.

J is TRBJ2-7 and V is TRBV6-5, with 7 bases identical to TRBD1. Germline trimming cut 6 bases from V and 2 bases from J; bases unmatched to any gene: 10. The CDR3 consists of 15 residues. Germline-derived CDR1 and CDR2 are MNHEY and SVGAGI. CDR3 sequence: CASSRDGTATYEQYF. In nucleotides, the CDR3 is TGTGCCAGCAGCCGAGACGGGACAGCCACCTACGAGCAGTACTTC.